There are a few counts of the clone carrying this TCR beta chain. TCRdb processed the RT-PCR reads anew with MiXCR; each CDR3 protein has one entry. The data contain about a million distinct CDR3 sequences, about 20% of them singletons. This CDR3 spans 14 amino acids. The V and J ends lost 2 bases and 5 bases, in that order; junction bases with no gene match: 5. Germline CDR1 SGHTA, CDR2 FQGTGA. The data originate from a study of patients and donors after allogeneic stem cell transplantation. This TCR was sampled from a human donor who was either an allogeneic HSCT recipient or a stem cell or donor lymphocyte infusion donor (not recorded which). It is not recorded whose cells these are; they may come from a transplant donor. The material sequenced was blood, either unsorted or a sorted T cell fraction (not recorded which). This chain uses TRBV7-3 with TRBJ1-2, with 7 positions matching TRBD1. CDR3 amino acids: CASSLQGGKYGYTF. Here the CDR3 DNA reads TGTGCCAGCAGCTTACAGGGGGGCAAGTATGGCTACACCTTC. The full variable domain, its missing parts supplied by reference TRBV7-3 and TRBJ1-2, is GAGVSQTPSNKVTEKGKYVELRCDPISGHTALYWYRQSLGQGPEFLIYFQGTGAADDSGLPNDRFFAVRPEGSVSTLKIQRTERGDSAVYLCASSLQGGKYGYTFGSGTRLTVV.